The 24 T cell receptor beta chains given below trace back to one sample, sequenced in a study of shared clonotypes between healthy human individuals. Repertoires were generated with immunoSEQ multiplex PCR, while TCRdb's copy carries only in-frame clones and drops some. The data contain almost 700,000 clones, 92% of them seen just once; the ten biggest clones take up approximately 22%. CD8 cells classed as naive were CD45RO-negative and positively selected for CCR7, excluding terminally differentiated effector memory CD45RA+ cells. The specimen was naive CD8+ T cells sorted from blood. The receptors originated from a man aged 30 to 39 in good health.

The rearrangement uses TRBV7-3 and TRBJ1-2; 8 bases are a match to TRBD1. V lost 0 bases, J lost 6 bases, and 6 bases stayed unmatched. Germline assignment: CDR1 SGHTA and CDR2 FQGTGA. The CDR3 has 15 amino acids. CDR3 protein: CASSLTGGDRNGYTF. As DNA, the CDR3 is TGTGCCAGCAGCTTAACGGGTGGGGACAGGAATGGCTACACCTTC. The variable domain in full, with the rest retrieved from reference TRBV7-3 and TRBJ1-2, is GAGVSQTPSNKVTEKGKYVELRCDPISGHTALYWYRQSLGQGPEFLIYFQGTGAADDSGLPNDRFFAVRPEGSVSTLKIQRTERGDSAVYLCASSLTGGDRNGYTFGSGTRLTVV.

The CDR3 nucleotides read TGTGCCAGCAGTTTCATTAAGACAGGGTTCTATTCCGGGGAGCTGTTTTTT. Its translation: CASSFIKTGFYSGELFF. The chain has TRBV27 and TRBJ2-2, with 7 positions matching TRBD1. Germline CDR1 and CDR2: MNHEY and SMNVEV (reference sequence). The length of the CDR3 is 17 residues. V trimming: 3 bases; J trimming: 6 bases; junction bases outside the gene matches: 13.

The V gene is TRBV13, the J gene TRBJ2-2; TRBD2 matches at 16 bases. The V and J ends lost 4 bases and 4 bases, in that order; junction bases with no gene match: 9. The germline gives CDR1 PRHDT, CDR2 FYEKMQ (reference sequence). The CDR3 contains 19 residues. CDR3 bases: TGTGCCAGCAGCTCGGGACTAGCGGGAGGGCTAACAGGCACCGGGGAGCTGTTTTTT. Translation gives CASSSGLAGGLTGTGELFF. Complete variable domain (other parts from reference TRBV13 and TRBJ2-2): AAGVIQSPRHLIKEKRETATLKCYPIPRHDTVYWYQQGPGQDPQFLISFYEKMQSDKGSIPDRFSAQQFSDYHSELNMSSLELGDSALYFCASSSGLAGGLTGTGELFFGEGSRLTVL.

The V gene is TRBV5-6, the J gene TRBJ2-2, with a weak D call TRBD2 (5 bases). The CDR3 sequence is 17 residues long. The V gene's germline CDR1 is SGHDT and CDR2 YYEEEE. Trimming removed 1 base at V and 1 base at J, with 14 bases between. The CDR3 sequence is CASSLWELARNTGELFF. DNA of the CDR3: TGTGCCAGCAGCTTGTGGGAGTTAGCAAGGAACACCGGGGAGCTGTTTTTT.

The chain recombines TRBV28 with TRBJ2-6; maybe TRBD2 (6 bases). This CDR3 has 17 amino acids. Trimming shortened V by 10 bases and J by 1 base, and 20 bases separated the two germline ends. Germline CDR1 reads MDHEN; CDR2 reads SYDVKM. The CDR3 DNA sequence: TGTGCCACCCACCGAGCGGGCGCGCCGTCTGGGGCCAACGTCCTGACTTTC. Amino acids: CATHRAGAPSGANVLTF.

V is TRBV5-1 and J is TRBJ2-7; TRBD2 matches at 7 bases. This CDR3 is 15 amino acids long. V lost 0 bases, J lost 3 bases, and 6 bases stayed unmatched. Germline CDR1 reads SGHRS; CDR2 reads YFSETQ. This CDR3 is CASSLAGGTIYEQYF. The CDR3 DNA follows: TGCGCCAGCAGCTTGGCTGGCGGGACTATCTACGAGCAGTACTTC.

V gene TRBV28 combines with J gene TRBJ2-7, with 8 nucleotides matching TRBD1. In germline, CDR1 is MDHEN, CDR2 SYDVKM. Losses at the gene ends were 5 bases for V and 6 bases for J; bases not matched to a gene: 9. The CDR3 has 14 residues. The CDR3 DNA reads TGTGCCAGCAGTCCCGGGACAGGTCGTGGCGAGCAGTACTTC. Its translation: CASSPGTGRGEQYF.

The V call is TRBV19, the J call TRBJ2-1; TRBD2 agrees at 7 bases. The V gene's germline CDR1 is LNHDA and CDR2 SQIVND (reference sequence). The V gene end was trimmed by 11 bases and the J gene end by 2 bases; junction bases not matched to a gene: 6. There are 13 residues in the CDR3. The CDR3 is CASSAGAYNEQFF. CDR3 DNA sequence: TGTGCCTCATCTGCGGGAGCCTACAATGAGCAGTTCTTC.

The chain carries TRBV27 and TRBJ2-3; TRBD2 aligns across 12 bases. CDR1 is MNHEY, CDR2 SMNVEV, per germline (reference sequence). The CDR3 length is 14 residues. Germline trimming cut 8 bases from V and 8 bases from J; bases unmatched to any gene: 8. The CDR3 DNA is TGTGCCAGCCGACTAGCGGGAGCTCCCATTACGCAGTATTTT. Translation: CASRLAGAPITQYF.

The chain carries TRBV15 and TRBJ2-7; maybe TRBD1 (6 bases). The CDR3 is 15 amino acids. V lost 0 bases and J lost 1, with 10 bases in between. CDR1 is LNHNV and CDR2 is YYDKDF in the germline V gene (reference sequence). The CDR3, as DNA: TGTGCCACCAGCAGAGATGCAGGGGCGTCCTACGAGCAGTACTTC. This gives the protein CATSRDAGASYEQYF.

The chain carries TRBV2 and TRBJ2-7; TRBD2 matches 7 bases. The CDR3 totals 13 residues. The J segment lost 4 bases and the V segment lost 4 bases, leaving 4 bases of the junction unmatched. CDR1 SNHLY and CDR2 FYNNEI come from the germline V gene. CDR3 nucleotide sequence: TGTGCCAGCAGTGTTAGTAGCGGGTACGAGCAGTACTTC. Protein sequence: CASSVSSGYEQYF.

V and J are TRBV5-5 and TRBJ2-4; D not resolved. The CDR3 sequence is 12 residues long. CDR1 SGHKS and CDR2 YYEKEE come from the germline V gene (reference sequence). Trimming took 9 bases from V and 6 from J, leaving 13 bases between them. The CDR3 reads CATTGPRNIQYF. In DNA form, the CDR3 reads TGTGCCACCACGGGTCCCAGAAACATTCAGTACTTC.

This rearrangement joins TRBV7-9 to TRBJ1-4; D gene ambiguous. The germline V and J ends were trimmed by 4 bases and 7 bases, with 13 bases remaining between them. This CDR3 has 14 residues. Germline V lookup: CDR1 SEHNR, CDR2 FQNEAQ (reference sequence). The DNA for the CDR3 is TGTGCCAGCAGCTCCCCCATGGGAGGTGAAAAACTGTTTTTT. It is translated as CASSSPMGGEKLFF.

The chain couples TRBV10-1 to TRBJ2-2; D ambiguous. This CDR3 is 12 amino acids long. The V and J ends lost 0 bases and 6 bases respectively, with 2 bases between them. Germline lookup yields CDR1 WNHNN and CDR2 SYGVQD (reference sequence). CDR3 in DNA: TGCGCCAGCAGTGAGTCGGCCGGGGAGCTGTTTTTT. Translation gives CASSESAGELFF.

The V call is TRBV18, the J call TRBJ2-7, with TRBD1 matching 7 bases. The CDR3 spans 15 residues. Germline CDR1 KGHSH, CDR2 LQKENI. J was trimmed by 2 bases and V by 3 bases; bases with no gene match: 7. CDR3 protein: CASSPYRGIAYEQYF. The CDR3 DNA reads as TGTGCCAGCTCACCCTACAGGGGAATAGCCTACGAGCAGTACTTC.

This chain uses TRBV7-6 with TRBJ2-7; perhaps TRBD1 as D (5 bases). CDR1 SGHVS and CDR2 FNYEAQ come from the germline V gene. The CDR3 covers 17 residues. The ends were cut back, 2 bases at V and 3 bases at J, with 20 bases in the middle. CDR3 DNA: TGTGCCAGCAGCTTAAAAGACGGCGTCTTTAGGGGCTACGAGCAGTACTTC. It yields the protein CASSLKDGVFRGYEQYF.

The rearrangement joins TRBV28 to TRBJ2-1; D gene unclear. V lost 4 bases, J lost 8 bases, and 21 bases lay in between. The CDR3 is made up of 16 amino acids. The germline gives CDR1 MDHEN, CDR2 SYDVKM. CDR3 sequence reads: CASSSTDDSAVDEQFF. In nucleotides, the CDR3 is TGTGCCAGCAGTTCCACCGATGACTCGGCGGTCGATGAGCAGTTCTTC.

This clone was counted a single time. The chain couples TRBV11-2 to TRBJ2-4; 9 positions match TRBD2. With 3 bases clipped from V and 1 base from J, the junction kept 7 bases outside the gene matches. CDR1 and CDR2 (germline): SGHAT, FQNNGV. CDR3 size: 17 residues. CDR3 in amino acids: CASSFGREGSAKNIQYF. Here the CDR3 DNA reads TGTGCCAGCAGCTTTGGGCGGGAGGGCTCGGCCAAAAACATTCAGTACTTC.

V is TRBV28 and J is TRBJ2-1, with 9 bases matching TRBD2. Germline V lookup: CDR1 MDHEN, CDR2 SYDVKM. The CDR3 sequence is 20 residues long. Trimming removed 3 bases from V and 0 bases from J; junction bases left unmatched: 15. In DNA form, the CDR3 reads TGTGCCAGCAGTTTGCCGGATGTGCTAGCGGGAACGAGCTCCTACAATGAGCAGTTCTTC. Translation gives CASSLPDVLAGTSSYNEQFF.

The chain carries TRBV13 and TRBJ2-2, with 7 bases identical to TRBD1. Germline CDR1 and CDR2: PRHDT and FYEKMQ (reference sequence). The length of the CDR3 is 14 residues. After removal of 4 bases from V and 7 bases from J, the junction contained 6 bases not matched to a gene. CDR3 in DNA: TGTGCCAGCAGCTCAGGACAGGCGAGCGGGGAGCTGTTTTTT. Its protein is CASSSGQASGELFF. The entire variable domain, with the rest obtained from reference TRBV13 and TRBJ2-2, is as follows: AAGVIQSPRHLIKEKRETATLKCYPIPRHDTVYWYQQGPGQDPQFLISFYEKMQSDKGSIPDRFSAQQFSDYHSELNMSSLELGDSALYFCASSSGQASGELFFGEGSRLTVL.

Here the CDR3 reads CASSQDLAGVISSSYNEQFF. CDR3 coding DNA: TGTGCCAGCAGCCAAGATCTAGCGGGAGTTATCTCTAGCTCCTACAATGAGCAGTTCTTC. This chain joins TRBV4-2 and TRBJ2-1, with TRBD2 matching over 10 bases. From germline, CDR1 is LGHNA and CDR2 YNFKEQ. V lost 0 bases and J lost 0; bases outside the gene matches: 11. This CDR3 has 20 amino acids.

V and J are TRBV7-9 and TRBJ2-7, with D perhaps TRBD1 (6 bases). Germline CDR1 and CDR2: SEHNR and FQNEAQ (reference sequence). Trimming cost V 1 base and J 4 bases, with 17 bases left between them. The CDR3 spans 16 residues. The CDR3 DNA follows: TGTGCCAGCAGCTTAGAACCAATAGGACAGTTTTACGAGCAGTACTTC. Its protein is CASSLEPIGQFYEQYF.

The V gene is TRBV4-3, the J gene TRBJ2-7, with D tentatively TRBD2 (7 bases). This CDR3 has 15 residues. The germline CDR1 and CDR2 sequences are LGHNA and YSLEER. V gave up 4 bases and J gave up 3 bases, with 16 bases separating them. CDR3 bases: TGCGCCAGCAGCCCCTCAAGGGGGGGAATCTACGAGCAGTACTTC. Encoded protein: CASSPSRGGIYEQYF.

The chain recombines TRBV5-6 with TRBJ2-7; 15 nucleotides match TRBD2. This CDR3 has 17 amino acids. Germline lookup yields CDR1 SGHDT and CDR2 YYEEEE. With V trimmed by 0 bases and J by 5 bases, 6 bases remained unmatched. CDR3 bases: TGTGCCAGCAGCTTGGTAGGACTAGCGGGAGGGCCGAACGAGCAGTACTTC. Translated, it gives CASSLVGLAGGPNEQYF.